This passage covers 11 T cell receptor beta chains from one sample sequenced in a study of beta chain features in type 1 diabetes. The authors reverse transcribed all of the isolated RNA, so sequencing captured expressed TCRB transcripts. Profiled with immunoSEQ multiplex PCR; TCRdb holds only in-frame clones, not every one. The repertoire holds around 290,000 clones, with under 8.5% as singletons. Sequenced input: central memory CD4+ T cells from blood. The receptors were sampled from a woman between 18 and 29 years old in good health.

The chain carries TRBV30 and TRBJ1-4; possible D gene TRBD1, 5 bases. This CDR3 is 13 amino acids long. Germline CDR1 and CDR2: GTSNPN and SVGIG (reference sequence). Trimming left V 6 bases short and J 0 bases short, with 8 bases between. The CDR3 DNA reads as TGTGCCTGCCAGGGTACAACTAATGAAAAACTGTTTTTT. It yields the protein CACQGTTNEKLFF.

In its sample, this clone was seen many times. The rearrangement links TRBV7-9 to TRBJ2-1, with D perhaps matching TRBD2 (5 bases). With 5 bases removed from V and 4 bases from J, the gap between germline ends came to 12 bases. Germline V gene data show CDR1 as SEHNR and CDR2 as FQNEAQ (reference sequence). The CDR3 has 14 residues. Here the CDR3 reads CASSILGVYNEQFF. The CDR3 DNA sequence: TGTGCCAGCAGCATCCTCGGGGTGTACAATGAGCAGTTCTTC.

This clone was counted between two and nine times. This chain's CDR3 is CASTNGQGNEKLFF. CDR3 nucleotides: TGTGCCAGCACCAACGGGCAGGGAAACGAAAAACTGTTTTTT. The V call is TRBV6-6, the J call TRBJ1-4; tentative D call: TRBD1 (5 bases). CDR1 is MNHNY and CDR2 is SVGAGI in the germline V gene (reference sequence). The CDR3 covers 14 residues. Between the trimmed V and J ends, which lost 7 bases and 8 bases, there was a span of 17 bases.

The chain joins TRBV4-1 to TRBJ1-5; D unclear. CDR1 is MGHRA and CDR2 is YSYEKL in the germline V gene. Trimming removed 0 bases from V and 5 bases from J, with 5 bases in between. This CDR3 is built from 13 residues. CDR3 sequence (DNA): TGCGCCAGCAGCCAAGAGGTAGATCAGCCCCAGCATTTT. This sequence encodes CASSQEVDQPQHF.

This clone was seen many times. V is TRBV13 and J is TRBJ1-5, with D unresolved. Trimming pared 2 bases from V and 2 bases from J, leaving 4 bases between. Germline CDR1 PRHDT, CDR2 FYEKMQ (reference sequence). This CDR3 is 13 amino acids long. CDR3 amino acids: CASSLFGNQPQHF. CDR3 nucleotide sequence: TGTGCCAGCAGCTTATTTGGCAATCAGCCCCAGCATTTT.

This clone was recorded many times. V usage is TRBV14 and J usage is TRBJ1-3, with D unresolved. Germline V gene data show CDR1 as SGHDN and CDR2 as FVKESK. This CDR3 spans 16 amino acids. V lost 1 base and J lost 2, with 12 bases in between. The CDR3 sequence: CASSQVKSRAGNTIYF. For the CDR3, the DNA is TGTGCCAGCAGCCAAGTAAAGTCACGGGCTGGAAACACCATATATTTT.

This clone was counted between two and nine times. V and J are TRBV2 and TRBJ1-2; 7 bases match TRBD1. This CDR3 is built from 15 residues. V lost 6 bases, J lost 4 bases, and 11 bases stayed unmatched. The germline V gene encodes CDR1 SNHLY and CDR2 FYNNEI. Written as DNA, the CDR3 is TGTGCCAGCAGCCAAACAGGGGAGTTGGCCTATGGCTACACCTTC. Translated: CASSQTGELAYGYTF. The full variable domain, its missing parts supplied by reference TRBV2 and TRBJ1-2, is EPEVTQTPSHQVTQMGQEVILRCVPISNHLYFYWYRQILGQKVEFLVSFYNNEISEKSEIFDDQFSVERPDGSNFTLKIRSTKLEDSAMYFCASSQTGELAYGYTFGSGTRLTVV.

This clone has just a few counts. The chain is built from TRBV30 and TRBJ2-6; no clear D gene. Germline values: CDR1 GTSNPN, CDR2 SVGIG (reference sequence). V lost 1 base to trimming and J lost 2 bases, with 6 bases between them. The CDR3 consists of 14 residues. The CDR3 nucleotides read TGTGCCTGGAGTGGTACAGCTGGGGCCAACGTCCTGACTTTC. Its translation is CAWSGTAGANVLTF.

This clone was recorded a few times. This rearrangement joins TRBV5-1 to TRBJ2-3, with 7 nucleotides matching TRBD1. Looked up from germline, CDR1 is SGHRS and CDR2 is YFSETQ. Losses at the gene ends were 4 bases for V and 5 bases for J; bases not matched to a gene: 13. CDR3 length: 16 residues. In DNA, the CDR3 is TGCGCCAGCAGCCCAGGACCGGGACAGACAGGAGATACGCAGTATTTT. This encodes CASSPGPGQTGDTQYF.

This chain connects TRBV7-3 to TRBJ2-2, with no clear D. The CDR3 is 13 residues long. V lost 2 bases, J lost 3 bases, and 4 bases lay in between. Germline-derived CDR1 and CDR2 are SGHTA and FQGTGA. The CDR3 coding sequence is TGTGCCAGCAGCTTATTTGACACCGGGGAGCTGTTTTTT. Its protein is CASSLFDTGELFF. Full variable domain (remainder filled in from reference TRBV7-3 and TRBJ2-2): GAGVSQTPSNKVTEKGKYVELRCDPISGHTALYWYRQSLGQGPEFLIYFQGTGAADDSGLPNDRFFAVRPEGSVSTLKIQRTERGDSAVYLCASSLFDTGELFFGEGSRLTVL.

This clone was seen a handful of times. This chain links TRBV6-5 with TRBJ2-6, with D unclear. Between the trimmed V and J ends, which lost 7 bases and 0 bases, there was a span of 10 bases. CDR1 and CDR2 (germline): MNHEY, SVGAGI. This CDR3 is 15 amino acids long. CDR3 amino acids: CASTDPGSGANVLTF. The CDR3 region has the DNA TGTGCCAGCACAGACCCCGGCTCTGGGGCCAACGTCCTGACTTTC.